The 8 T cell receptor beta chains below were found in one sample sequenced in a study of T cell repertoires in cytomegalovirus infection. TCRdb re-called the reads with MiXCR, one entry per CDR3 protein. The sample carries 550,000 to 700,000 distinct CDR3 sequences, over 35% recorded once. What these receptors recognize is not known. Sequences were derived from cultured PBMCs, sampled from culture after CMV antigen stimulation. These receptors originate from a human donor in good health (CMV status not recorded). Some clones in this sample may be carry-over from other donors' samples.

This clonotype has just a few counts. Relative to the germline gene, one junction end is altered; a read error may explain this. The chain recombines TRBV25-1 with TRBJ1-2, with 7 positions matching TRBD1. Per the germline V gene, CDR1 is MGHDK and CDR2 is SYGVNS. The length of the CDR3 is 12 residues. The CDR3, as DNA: TGTGCCAGCAGTGGCCCGGGACAGCCCATTACATTC. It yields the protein CASSGPGQPITF.

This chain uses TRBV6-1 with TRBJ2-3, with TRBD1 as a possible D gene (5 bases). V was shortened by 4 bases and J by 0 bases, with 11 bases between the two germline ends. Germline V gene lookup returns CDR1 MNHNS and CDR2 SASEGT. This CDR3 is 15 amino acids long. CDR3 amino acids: CASSVTASSTDTQYF. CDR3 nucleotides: TGTGCCAGCAGTGTGACAGCAAGTAGCACAGATACGCAGTATTTT.

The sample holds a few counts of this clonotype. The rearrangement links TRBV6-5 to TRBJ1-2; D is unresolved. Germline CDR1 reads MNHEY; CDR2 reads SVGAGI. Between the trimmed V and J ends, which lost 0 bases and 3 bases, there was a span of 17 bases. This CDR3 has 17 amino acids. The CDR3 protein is CASSYSWHRLSDYGYTF. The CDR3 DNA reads TGTGCCAGCAGTTACTCGTGGCATAGGTTAAGCGACTATGGCTACACCTTC.

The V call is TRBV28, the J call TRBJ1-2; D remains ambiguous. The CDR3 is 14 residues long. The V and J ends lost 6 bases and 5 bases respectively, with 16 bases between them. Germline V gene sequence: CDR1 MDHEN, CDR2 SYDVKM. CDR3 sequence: CASRAPGVGYGYTF. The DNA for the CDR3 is TGTGCCAGCAGGGCGCCGGGCGTGGGGTATGGCTACACCTTC.

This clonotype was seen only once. Here the CDR3 reads CASSEARGVGGLNQPQHF. The CDR3 DNA sequence: TGTGCCAGCAGTGAAGCGCGGGGGGTCGGGGGACTCAATCAGCCCCAGCATTTT. J is TRBJ1-5 and V is TRBV2, with D possibly being TRBD1 (5 bases). In germline, CDR1 is SNHLY, CDR2 FYNNEI. Trimming took off 0 bases at V and 3 bases at J, with 18 bases between the two ends. This CDR3 comprises 18 residues.

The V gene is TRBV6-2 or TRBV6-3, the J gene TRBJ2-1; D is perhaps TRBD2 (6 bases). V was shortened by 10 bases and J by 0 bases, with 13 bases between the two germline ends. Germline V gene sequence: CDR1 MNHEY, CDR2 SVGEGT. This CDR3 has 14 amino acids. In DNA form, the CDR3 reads TGTGCCACCCGGGACTTTAGCTCCTACAATGAGCAGTTCTTC. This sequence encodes CATRDFSSYNEQFF.

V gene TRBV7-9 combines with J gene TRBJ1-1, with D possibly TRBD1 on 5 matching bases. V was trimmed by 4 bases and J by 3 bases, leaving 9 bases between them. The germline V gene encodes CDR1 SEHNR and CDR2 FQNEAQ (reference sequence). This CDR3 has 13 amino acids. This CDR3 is CASSYLGDTEAFF. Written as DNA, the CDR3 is TGTGCCAGCAGCTACCTGGGGGACACTGAAGCTTTCTTT.

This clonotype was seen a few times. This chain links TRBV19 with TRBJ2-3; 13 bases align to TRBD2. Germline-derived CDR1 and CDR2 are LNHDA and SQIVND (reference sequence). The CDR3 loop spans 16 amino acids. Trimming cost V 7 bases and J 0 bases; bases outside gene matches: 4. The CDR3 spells CASTGTSGASTDTQYF. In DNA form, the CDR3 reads TGTGCCAGTACAGGGACTAGCGGGGCTAGCACAGATACGCAGTATTTT.